Listed below are T cell receptor beta chains from one sample, sequenced in a study of T-cell memory formation after mild COVID-19. One entry per CDR3 protein results from TCRdb running MiXCR on the 5' RACE reads. The sample holds hundreds of thousands of distinct CDR3 sequences, about a sixth seen once. Specimen: PBMCs or a T cell subset sorted from them (not recorded which). The receptors were gathered from a man between 18 and 29 years old who had mild COVID-19 (a few samples of this study predate the infection). Cell type and time point are not known. Both conserved end residues are part of each CDR3. The D gene is left open where the match is weak. The size field is filled for only some rows; it gives once, few, many or a size class.

CDR3nt: TGTGCCAGCAGCTCCCGACTAGCGGGGGGCTACAATGAGCAGTTCTTC
CDR3aa: CASSSRLAGGYNEQFF
abundance: few
d_gene: TRBD2
j_gene: TRBJ2-1
v_gene: TRBV7-9

CDR3nt: TGCAGTGCTAGACAGGGGGAGGACTCTGGGGCCAACGTCCTGACTTTC
CDR3aa: CSARQGEDSGANVLTF
abundance: few
d_gene: .
j_gene: TRBJ2-6
v_gene: TRBV20-1

CDR3nt: TGTGCCAGCAGCTTAAGGGGCCAGAGCCGAACTGAAGCTTTCTTT
CDR3aa: CASSLRGQSRTEAFF
abundance: few
d_gene: .
j_gene: TRBJ1-1
v_gene: TRBV7-2

CDR3nt: TGCGCCAGCAGCGGGACAGGGGAAGAGACCCAGTACTTC
CDR3aa: CASSGTGEETQYF
abundance: few
d_gene: TRBD1
j_gene: TRBJ2-5
v_gene: TRBV5-1

CDR3nt: TGTGCCACCCGCGGGAGCTCCTACAATGAGCAGTTCTTC
CDR3aa: CATRGSSYNEQFF
abundance: few
d_gene: TRBD2
j_gene: TRBJ2-1
v_gene: TRBV19

CDR3nt: TGTGCCAGCAGCCGAGAGGGGGTTGGTGGGGCCAACGTCCTGACTTTC
CDR3aa: CASSREGVGGANVLTF
abundance: few
d_gene: .
j_gene: TRBJ2-6
v_gene: TRBV7-9

CDR3nt: TGTGCCAGCAGCTTAAATCGGGCAGAAACTGGCTACACCTTC
CDR3aa: CASSLNRAETGYTF
abundance: .
d_gene: .
j_gene: TRBJ1-2
v_gene: TRBV11-2

CDR3nt: TGCAGTGCGGATACGGGGACGGGTATTATGAATTCACCCCTCCACTTT
CDR3aa: CSADTGTGIMNSPLHF
abundance: many
d_gene: .
j_gene: TRBJ1-6
v_gene: TRBV20-1

CDR3nt: TGTGCCAGCAGTTACCCGGATAGAGGAAACGAGCAGTACTTC
CDR3aa: CASSYPDRGNEQYF
abundance: .
d_gene: .
j_gene: TRBJ2-7
v_gene: TRBV6-6

CDR3nt: TGCGCCAGCAGCTTGTTACTAGCGGGGGTGGATGAGCAGTTCTTC
CDR3aa: CASSLLLAGVDEQFF
abundance: few
d_gene: TRBD2
j_gene: TRBJ2-1
v_gene: TRBV5-1

CDR3nt: TGTGCCAGCAGCTCCAGACAACAGGGAGCCAAAAACATTCAGTACTTC
CDR3aa: CASSSRQQGAKNIQYF
abundance: many
d_gene: .
j_gene: TRBJ2-4
v_gene: TRBV3-1

CDR3nt: TGTGCCAGCAGCCGACCGGGGGGCCGCTCCGGGGAGCTGTTTTTT
CDR3aa: CASSRPGGRSGELFF
abundance: .
d_gene: .
j_gene: TRBJ2-2
v_gene: TRBV3-1

CDR3nt: TGTGCCAGCAGCTTGGAAGGACAGGGGGACTCTGGGGCCAACGTCCTGACTTTC
CDR3aa: CASSLEGQGDSGANVLTF
abundance: few
d_gene: TRBD1
j_gene: TRBJ2-6
v_gene: TRBV5-4

CDR3nt: TGTGCCAGCAGCCCCCTTAGCGGGGGGTTAATCTCTGGGGCCAACGTCCTGACTTTC
CDR3aa: CASSPLSGGLISGANVLTF
abundance: few
d_gene: TRBD2
j_gene: TRBJ2-6
v_gene: TRBV11-2

CDR3nt: TGTGCCAGCAGCTCGAGAAACAATGAGCAGTTCTTC
CDR3aa: CASSSRNNEQFF
abundance: .
d_gene: .
j_gene: TRBJ2-1
v_gene: TRBV11-3

CDR3nt: TGTGCCAGCAGCCAGGGCGGCAAGGACTCACCCCTCCACTTT
CDR3aa: CASSQGGKDSPLHF
abundance: .
d_gene: .
j_gene: TRBJ1-6
v_gene: TRBV3-1

CDR3nt: TGTGCCAGCAGCCAAGGGCGTTACGAGCAGTACTTC
CDR3aa: CASSQGRYEQYF
abundance: few
d_gene: .
j_gene: TRBJ2-7
v_gene: TRBV3-1

CDR3nt: TGTGCCACATTAGCCCGGACCGGGACGGCGAACACTGAAGCTTTCTTT
CDR3aa: CATLARTGTANTEAFF
abundance: few
d_gene: .
j_gene: TRBJ1-1
v_gene: TRBV12-3/TRBV12-4

CDR3nt: TGTGCCAGCAGCTTATCAGGTTTCAATCAGCCCCAGCATTTT
CDR3aa: CASSLSGFNQPQHF
abundance: many
d_gene: .
j_gene: TRBJ1-5
v_gene: TRBV7-2

CDR3nt: TGTGCCAGCAGCCGCGGGGGGATCGGGGAGCTGTTTTTT
CDR3aa: CASSRGGIGELFF
abundance: few
d_gene: TRBD2
j_gene: TRBJ2-2
v_gene: TRBV12-3/TRBV12-4

CDR3nt: TGTGCCAGTAACGACAGATTGTCCGACGAGCAGTACTTC
CDR3aa: CASNDRLSDEQYF
abundance: few
d_gene: .
j_gene: TRBJ2-7
v_gene: TRBV6-6

CDR3nt: TGTGCCAGCAGCTCCCCTCTGGGAGCGGGGGTTCGCACAGATACGCAGTATTTT
CDR3aa: CASSSPLGAGVRTDTQYF
abundance: few
d_gene: TRBD2
j_gene: TRBJ2-3
v_gene: TRBV7-2

CDR3nt: TGTGCCATCAGTGAGGTCGGACAGGGGTTAGATACGCAGTATTTT
CDR3aa: CAISEVGQGLDTQYF
abundance: few
d_gene: TRBD1
j_gene: TRBJ2-3
v_gene: TRBV10-3

CDR3nt: TGTGCCAGCAGCCAAGATATTCTAAATCGGGCGGCAGCTACGCAGTATTTT
CDR3aa: CASSQDILNRAAATQYF
abundance: few
d_gene: .
j_gene: TRBJ2-3
v_gene: TRBV3-1

CDR3nt: TGTGCCAGCAGGCTGACAGGGGGATCTGAAAAACTGTTTTTT
CDR3aa: CASRLTGGSEKLFF
abundance: .
d_gene: TRBD1
j_gene: TRBJ1-4
v_gene: TRBV4-2

CDR3nt: TGTGCCAGCAGCCCCGGGACAGGGTTTTTCGAGCAGTTCTTC
CDR3aa: CASSPGTGFFEQFF
abundance: .
d_gene: TRBD1
j_gene: TRBJ2-1
v_gene: TRBV28

CDR3nt: TGTGCCAGCTCACCACCGGGACAGAAGAATGAAAAACTGTTTTTT
CDR3aa: CASSPPGQKNEKLFF
abundance: .
d_gene: TRBD1
j_gene: TRBJ1-4
v_gene: TRBV18

CDR3nt: TGCAGTGCTAGTCTAGCGGCTAACACCGGGGAGCTGTTTTTT
CDR3aa: CSASLAANTGELFF
abundance: .
d_gene: TRBD2
j_gene: TRBJ2-2
v_gene: TRBV20-1

CDR3nt: TGTGCCGCATCGGTCTCTTCAGGGATGAACACTGAAGCTTTCTTT
CDR3aa: CAASVSSGMNTEAFF
abundance: few
d_gene: .
j_gene: TRBJ1-1
v_gene: TRBV19

CDR3nt: TGCGCCAGCATGCCAGCGGGGAGCGTCGGGGAGCTGTTTTTT
CDR3aa: CASMPAGSVGELFF
abundance: few
d_gene: TRBD2
j_gene: TRBJ2-2
v_gene: TRBV5-1

CDR3nt: TGCAGTGCTACCGGACAGGGATTCTATGGCTACACCTTC
CDR3aa: CSATGQGFYGYTF
abundance: few
d_gene: TRBD1
j_gene: TRBJ1-2
v_gene: TRBV20-1

CDR3nt: TGTGCCAGCAGCTCCCGGGGGCTAGGACCAAGCCACAATGAGCAGTTCTTC
CDR3aa: CASSSRGLGPSHNEQFF
abundance: few
d_gene: .
j_gene: TRBJ2-1
v_gene: TRBV5-4

CDR3nt: TGCAGTGCTAGAGCTCCCAGGGACTACAATGAGCAGTTCTTC
CDR3aa: CSARAPRDYNEQFF
abundance: .
d_gene: .
j_gene: TRBJ2-1
v_gene: TRBV20-1

CDR3nt: TGCGCCAGCAGCGCCCAGACTTCTCTGGGTAGCTACACCTTC
CDR3aa: CASSAQTSLGSYTF
abundance: few
d_gene: .
j_gene: TRBJ1-2
v_gene: TRBV5-1

CDR3nt: TGCGCCAGCAGCCCGAATCCAGGGGGGTCCGATAATTCACCCCTCCACTTT
CDR3aa: CASSPNPGGSDNSPLHF
abundance: few
d_gene: TRBD1
j_gene: TRBJ1-6
v_gene: TRBV5-1

CDR3nt: TGCAGTGCCAGGCCGGGCAGTATCTATGGCTACACCTTC
CDR3aa: CSARPGSIYGYTF
abundance: few
d_gene: .
j_gene: TRBJ1-2
v_gene: TRBV20-1

CDR3nt: TGCGCCAGTCCCCTTGCCTACGAGCAGTACTTC
CDR3aa: CASPLAYEQYF
abundance: few
d_gene: .
j_gene: TRBJ2-7
v_gene: TRBV5-1

CDR3nt: TGTGCCACCCACCGCCTAGCGGGGGGCCGGACCTACGAGCAGTACTTC
CDR3aa: CATHRLAGGRTYEQYF
abundance: many
d_gene: TRBD2
j_gene: TRBJ2-7
v_gene: TRBV27

CDR3nt: TGTGCCAGCAGTTCGGGGAAAGAGGCCAACGAGCAGTACTTC
CDR3aa: CASSSGKEANEQYF
abundance: .
d_gene: .
j_gene: TRBJ2-7
v_gene: TRBV6-5

CDR3nt: TGTGCCAGCAGCTTGGAGACAGGGGATAATCAGCCCCAGCATTTT
CDR3aa: CASSLETGDNQPQHF
abundance: few
d_gene: TRBD1
j_gene: TRBJ1-5
v_gene: TRBV5-5

CDR3nt: TGTGCCAGCAGCGCCCGGACTAGCGGAGAGGAGTTCTTC
CDR3aa: CASSARTSGEEFF
abundance: .
d_gene: TRBD2
j_gene: TRBJ2-1
v_gene: TRBV7-6

CDR3nt: TGTGCCAGCAGCCCTGGGACAGGGTGGTATGGCTACACCTTC
CDR3aa: CASSPGTGWYGYTF
abundance: .
d_gene: TRBD1
j_gene: TRBJ1-2
v_gene: TRBV7-2

CDR3nt: TGCGCCAGCAGCCCGCGACAGCAAAGGGTGACCCAGTACTTC
CDR3aa: CASSPRQQRVTQYF
abundance: .
d_gene: .
j_gene: TRBJ2-5
v_gene: TRBV5-1